Listed below are T cell receptor beta chains from one sample, sequenced in a study of Ad26.COV2.S vaccination and SARS-CoV-2 variants. The repertoire was sequenced with immunoSEQ multiplex PCR; TCRdb's copy has only in-frame clones and lacks some. The sample lists around 140,000 clones; just over 85% were seen once. The specimen was peripheral blood, collected after recovery from COVID-19. The receptor set was obtained from a human donor who had recovered from COVID-19. Both conserved end residues are part of each CDR3. Fields, in order: clone size, D gene, J gene, V gene, CDR3 protein, CDR3 DNA. D genes are given only for firm matches. Only part of the rows carry a size: once, few, many, or a class if the clone is expanded.

>-|-|TRBJ2-2|TRBV27
CASSLSYPRGTGELFF
TGTGCCAGCAGTTTATCATATCCGAGGGGGACCGGGGAGCTGTTTTTT
>-|TRBD1|TRBJ1-1|TRBV7-9
CASSLQGADAEAFF
TGTGCCAGCAGTTTACAGGGGGCTGACGCTGAAGCTTTCTTT
>once|-|TRBJ2-3|TRBV27
CASSPLQITDTQYF
TGTGCCAGCAGCCCCCTACAGATCACAGATACGCAGTATTTT
>-|-|TRBJ1-4|TRBV14
CASSQRGEPNEKLFF
TGTGCCAGCAGCCAACGGGGGGAGCCTAATGAAAAACTGTTTTTT
>-|TRBD1|TRBJ1-5|TRBV7-9
CASSSSSGGINQPQHF
TGTGCCAGCAGCTCGTCTTCAGGGGGTATCAATCAGCCCCAGCATTTT
>-|-|TRBJ2-4|TRBV2
CASSETGVIQYF
TGTGCCAGCAGTGAAACGGGGGTCATTCAGTACTTC
>-|-|TRBJ1-1|TRBV29-1
CSVEDTGQPNTEAFF
TGCAGCGTTGAAGATACGGGACAACCGAACACTGAAGCTTTCTTT
>once|TRBD1|TRBJ1-2|TRBV6-5
CASSPGQSYGYTF
TGTGCCAGCAGCCCGGGACAGTCCTATGGCTACACCTTC
>-|-|TRBJ1-2|TRBV2
CASSEWGVYGYTF
TGTGCCAGCAGTGAGTGGGGGGTCTATGGCTACACCTTC
>-|TRBD2|TRBJ2-5|TRBV2
CASTQDSGGAETQYF
TGTGCCAGCACCCAAGACAGCGGGGGGGCAGAGACCCAGTACTTC
>-|-|TRBJ2-2|TRBV5-6
CASSLLPTGELFF
TGTGCCAGCAGCTTGCTTCCCACCGGGGAGCTGTTTTTT
>-|-|TRBJ2-7|TRBV5-4
CASSERQGRGREQYF
TGTGCCAGCAGCGAGAGACAGGGGAGGGGTAGGGAGCAGTACTTC